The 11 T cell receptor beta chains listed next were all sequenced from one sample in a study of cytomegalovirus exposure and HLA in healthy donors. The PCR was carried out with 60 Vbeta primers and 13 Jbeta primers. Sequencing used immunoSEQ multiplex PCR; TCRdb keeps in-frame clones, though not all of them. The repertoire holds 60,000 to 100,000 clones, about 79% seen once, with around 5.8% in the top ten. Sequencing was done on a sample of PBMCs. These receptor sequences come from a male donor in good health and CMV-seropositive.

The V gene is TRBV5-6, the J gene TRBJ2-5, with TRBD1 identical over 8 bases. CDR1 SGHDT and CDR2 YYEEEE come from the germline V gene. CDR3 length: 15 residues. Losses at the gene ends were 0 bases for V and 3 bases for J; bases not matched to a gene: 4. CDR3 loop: CASSLAGQGKETQYF. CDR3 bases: TGTGCCAGCAGCTTGGCCGGACAGGGTAAAGAGACCCAGTACTTC. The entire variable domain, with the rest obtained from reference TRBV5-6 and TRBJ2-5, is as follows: DAGVTQSPTHLIKTRGQQVTLRCSPKSGHDTVSWYQQALGQGPQFIFQYYEEEERQRGNFPDRFSGHQFPNYSSELNVNALLLGDSALYLCASSLAGQGKETQYFGPGTRLLVL.

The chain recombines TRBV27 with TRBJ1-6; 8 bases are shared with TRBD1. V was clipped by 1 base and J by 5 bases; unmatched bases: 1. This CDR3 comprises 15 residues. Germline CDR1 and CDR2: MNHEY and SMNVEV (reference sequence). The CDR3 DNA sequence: TGTGCCAGCAGTTTATGGGGACAGGATAATTCACCCCTCCACTTT. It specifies CASSLWGQDNSPLHF.

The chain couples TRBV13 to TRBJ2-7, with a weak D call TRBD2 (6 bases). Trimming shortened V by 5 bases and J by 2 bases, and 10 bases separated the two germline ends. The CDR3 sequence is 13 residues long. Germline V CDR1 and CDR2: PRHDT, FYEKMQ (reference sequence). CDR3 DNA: TGTGCCAGCAGCCTAGCGCCTACCTACGAGCAGTACTTC. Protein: CASSLAPTYEQYF.

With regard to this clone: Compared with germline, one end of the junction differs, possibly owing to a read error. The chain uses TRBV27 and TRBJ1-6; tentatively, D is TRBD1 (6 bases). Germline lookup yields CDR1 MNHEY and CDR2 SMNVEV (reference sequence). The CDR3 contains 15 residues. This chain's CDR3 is CASRLGGPPDSPLHF. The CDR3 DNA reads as TGTGCCAGCCGTTTGGGGGGGCCGCCGGATTCACCCCTCCACTTT.

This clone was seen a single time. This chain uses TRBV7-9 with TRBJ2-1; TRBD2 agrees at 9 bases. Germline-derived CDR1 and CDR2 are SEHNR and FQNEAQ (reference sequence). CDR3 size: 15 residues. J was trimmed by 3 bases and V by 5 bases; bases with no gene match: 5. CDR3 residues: CASSVGLAYYNEQFF. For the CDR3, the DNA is TGTGCCAGCAGCGTGGGACTAGCATACTACAATGAGCAGTTCTTC.

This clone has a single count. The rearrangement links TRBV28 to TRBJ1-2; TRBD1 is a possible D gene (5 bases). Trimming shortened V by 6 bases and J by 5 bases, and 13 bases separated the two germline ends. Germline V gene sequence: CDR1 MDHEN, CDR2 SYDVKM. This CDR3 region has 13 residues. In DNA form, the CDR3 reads TGTGCCAGCAGGGAGGGGATGATTTATGGCTACACCTTC. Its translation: CASREGMIYGYTF.

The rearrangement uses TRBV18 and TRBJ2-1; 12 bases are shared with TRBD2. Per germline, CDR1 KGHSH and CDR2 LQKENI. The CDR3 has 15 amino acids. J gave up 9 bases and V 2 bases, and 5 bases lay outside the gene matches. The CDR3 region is CASSPTLAGGGEQFF. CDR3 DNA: TGTGCCAGCTCACCAACACTAGCGGGGGGAGGTGAGCAGTTCTTC.

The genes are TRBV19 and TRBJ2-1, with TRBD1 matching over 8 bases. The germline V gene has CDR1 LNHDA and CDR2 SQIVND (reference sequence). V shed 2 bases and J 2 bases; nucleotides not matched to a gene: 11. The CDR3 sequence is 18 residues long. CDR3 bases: TGTGCCAGTAGTATAATAGGTGGGACAGGCCCGACCTACAATGAGCAGTTCTTC. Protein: CASSIIGGTGPTYNEQFF.

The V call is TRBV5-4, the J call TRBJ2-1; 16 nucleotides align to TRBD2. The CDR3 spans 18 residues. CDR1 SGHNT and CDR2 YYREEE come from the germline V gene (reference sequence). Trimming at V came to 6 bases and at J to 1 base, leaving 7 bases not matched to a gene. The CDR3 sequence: CASNAGLAGGRSYNEQFF. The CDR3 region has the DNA TGTGCCAGCAACGCGGGACTAGCGGGGGGGCGGTCCTACAATGAGCAGTTCTTC.

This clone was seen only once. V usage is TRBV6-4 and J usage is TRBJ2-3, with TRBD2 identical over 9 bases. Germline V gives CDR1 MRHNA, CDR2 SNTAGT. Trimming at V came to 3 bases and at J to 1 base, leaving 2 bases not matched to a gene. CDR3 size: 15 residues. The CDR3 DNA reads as TGTGCCAGCAGTGATGCTAGCGGGGGCACAGATACGCAGTATTTT. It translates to CASSDASGGTDTQYF.

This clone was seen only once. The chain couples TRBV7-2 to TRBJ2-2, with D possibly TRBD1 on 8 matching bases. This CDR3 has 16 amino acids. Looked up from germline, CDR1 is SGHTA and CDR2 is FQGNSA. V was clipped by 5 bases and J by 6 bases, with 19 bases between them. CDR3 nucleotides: TGTGCCAGCAGCCCGGGAGGACAGGGATTCCCCGGGGAGCTGTTTTTT. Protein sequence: CASSPGGQGFPGELFF.